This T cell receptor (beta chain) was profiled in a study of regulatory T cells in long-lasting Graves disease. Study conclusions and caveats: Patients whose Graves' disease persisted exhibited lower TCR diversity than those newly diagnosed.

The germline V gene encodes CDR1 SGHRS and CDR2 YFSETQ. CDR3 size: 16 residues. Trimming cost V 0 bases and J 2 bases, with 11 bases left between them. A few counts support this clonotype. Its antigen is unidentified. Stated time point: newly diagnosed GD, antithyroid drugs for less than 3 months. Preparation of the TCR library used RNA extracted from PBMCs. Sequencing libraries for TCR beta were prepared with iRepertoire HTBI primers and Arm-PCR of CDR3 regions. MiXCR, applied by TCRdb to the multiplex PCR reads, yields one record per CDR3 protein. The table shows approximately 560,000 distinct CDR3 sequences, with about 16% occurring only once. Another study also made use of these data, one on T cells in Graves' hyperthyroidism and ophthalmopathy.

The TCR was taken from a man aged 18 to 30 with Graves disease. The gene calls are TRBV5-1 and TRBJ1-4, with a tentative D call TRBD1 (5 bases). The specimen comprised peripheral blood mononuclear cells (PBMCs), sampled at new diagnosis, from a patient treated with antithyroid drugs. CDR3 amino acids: CASSLDTWGTNEKLFF. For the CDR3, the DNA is TGCGCCAGCAGCTTGGACACCTGGGGGACTAATGAAAAACTGTTTTTT.